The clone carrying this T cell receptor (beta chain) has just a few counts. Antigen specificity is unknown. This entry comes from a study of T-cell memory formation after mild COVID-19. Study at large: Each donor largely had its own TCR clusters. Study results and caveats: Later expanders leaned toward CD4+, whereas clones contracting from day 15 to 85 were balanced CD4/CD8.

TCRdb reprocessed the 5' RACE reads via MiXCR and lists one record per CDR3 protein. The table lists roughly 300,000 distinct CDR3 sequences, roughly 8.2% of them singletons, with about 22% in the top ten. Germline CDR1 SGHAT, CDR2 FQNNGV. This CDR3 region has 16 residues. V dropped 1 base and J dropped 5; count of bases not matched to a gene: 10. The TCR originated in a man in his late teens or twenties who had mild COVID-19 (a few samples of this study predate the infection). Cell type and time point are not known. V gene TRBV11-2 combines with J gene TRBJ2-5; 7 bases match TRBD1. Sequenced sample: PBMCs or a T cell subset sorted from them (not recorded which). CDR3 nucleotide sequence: TGTGCCAGCAGCTTAGCCGACTACAGGGGAAGGGAGACCCAGTACTTC. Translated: CASSLADYRGRETQYF.